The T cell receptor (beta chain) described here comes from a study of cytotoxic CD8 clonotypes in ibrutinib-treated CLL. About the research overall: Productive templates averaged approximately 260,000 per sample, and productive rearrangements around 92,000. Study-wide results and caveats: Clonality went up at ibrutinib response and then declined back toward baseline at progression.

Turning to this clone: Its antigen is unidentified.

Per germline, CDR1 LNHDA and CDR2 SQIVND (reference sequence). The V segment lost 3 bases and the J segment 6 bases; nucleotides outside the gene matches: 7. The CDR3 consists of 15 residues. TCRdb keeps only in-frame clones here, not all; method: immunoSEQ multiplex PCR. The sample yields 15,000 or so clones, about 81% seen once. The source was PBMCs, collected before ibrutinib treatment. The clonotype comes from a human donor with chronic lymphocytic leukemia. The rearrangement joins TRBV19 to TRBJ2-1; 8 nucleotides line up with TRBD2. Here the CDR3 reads CASSMGAGVLNEQFF. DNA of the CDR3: TGTGCCAGTAGTATGGGAGCGGGAGTCCTCAATGAGCAGTTCTTC.